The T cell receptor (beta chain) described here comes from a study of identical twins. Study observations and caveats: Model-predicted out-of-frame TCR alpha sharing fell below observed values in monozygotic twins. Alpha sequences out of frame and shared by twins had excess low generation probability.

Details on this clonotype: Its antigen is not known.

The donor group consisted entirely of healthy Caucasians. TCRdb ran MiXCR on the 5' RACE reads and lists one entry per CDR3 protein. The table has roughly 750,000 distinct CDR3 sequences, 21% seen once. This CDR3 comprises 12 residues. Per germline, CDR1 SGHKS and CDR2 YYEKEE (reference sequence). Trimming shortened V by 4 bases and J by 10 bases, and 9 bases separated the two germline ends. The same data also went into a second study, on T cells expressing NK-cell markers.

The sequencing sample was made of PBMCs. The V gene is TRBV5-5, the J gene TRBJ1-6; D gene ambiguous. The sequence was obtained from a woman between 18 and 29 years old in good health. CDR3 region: CASSPDRSPLHF. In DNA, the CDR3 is TGTGCCAGCAGCCCCGATCGGTCACCCCTCCACTTT.